Detailed here is one T cell receptor (delta chain). Its antigen remains unidentified. The CDR3 has 20 amino acids. Germline assignment: CDR1 TSWWSYY and CDR2 QGS. The germline V and J ends were trimmed by 5 bases and 0 bases, with 28 bases remaining between them. Alphabeta T cells were depleted, then CD3+ Vdelta1+ Vdelta2- thymocytes were FACS-sorted. Between about 96% and 99.6% of sorted thymocytes were Vdelta1+. This record comes from a study of Vδ1+ human thymocytes. The study, taken as a whole, reports: In the thymus, TRG and TRD repertoires looked highly polyclonal with Gaussian CDR3 lengths. Donors shared many TRG clonotypes but few TRD clonotypes. Around a fifth of thymic delta-chain sequences were Vdelta2, with few Vdelta3, unlike blood Vdelta1+ controls.

Sequences come from RNA converted to cDNA by reverse transcription. CDR3 amplicons came from multiplex PCR with pooled V-gene forward and constant-region reverse primers. TCRdb reanalysed the multiplex PCR reads with CATT. There are 70,000 or so delta-chain clones in the sample; around 30% occur only once, and 0.2% to 0.3% lies in the top ten. The TCR was taken from a boy under two years old who had congenital heart surgery. The genes are TRDV1 and TRDJ1, with D perhaps matching TRDD3 (6 bases). Sequences were obtained from Vdelta1+ gamma-delta thymocytes from the thymus. Sample subset: FACS-sorted CD3+ TCRalphabeta- TCRVdelta1+ TCRVdelta2- thymocytes. The CDR3 loop is CALGKEGVFTSWGHTDKLIF. Written as DNA, the CDR3 is TGTGCTCTTGGGAAAGAAGGTGTTTTCACCTCCTGGGGTCACACCGATAAACTCATCTTT.